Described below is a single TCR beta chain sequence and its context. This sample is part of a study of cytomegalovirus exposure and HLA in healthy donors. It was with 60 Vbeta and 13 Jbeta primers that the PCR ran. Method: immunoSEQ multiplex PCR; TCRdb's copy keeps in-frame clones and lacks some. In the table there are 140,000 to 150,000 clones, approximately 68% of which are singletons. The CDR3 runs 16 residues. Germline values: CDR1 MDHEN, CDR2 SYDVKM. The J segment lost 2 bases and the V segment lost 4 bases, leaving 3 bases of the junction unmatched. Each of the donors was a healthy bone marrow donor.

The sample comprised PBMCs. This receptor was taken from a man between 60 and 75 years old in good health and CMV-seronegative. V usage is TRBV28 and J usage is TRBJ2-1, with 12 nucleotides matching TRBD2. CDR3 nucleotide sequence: TGTGCCAGCAGTTACCGACTAGCGGGGGCCTACAATGAGCAGTTCTTC. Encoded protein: CASSYRLAGAYNEQFF.